This TCR beta chain was found in a study of technical replicates of blood from several donors. The CDR3 spans 13 residues. CDR1 is MNHEY, CDR2 SVGAGI, per germline. V lost 2 bases and J 6 bases, leaving 8 bases between the germline ends. Clones were read by immunoSEQ multiplex PCR, and TCRdb kept only the in-frame ones, dropping some. The repertoire holds more than 75,000 clones, with over 95% as singletons. The TCR was taken from a human donor in good health. Sequenced material: T cells isolated from PBMCs. This sequence joins TRBV6-5 and TRBJ1-5; D call uncertain. In DNA form, the CDR3 reads TGTGCCAGCAGTTACAGGGAGGGTCAGCCCCAGCATTTT. It encodes CASSYREGQPQHF.